The next 28 T cell receptor beta chains were all read from a single sample in a study of technical replicates of blood from several donors. Profiling relied on immunoSEQ multiplex PCR, and the TCRdb table lists in-frame clones only, not all of them. The repertoire holds tens of thousands of clones, with about 97% as singletons. The specimen was T cells isolated from PBMCs. Every receptor here comes from a human donor in good health.

Note on this clone: Other DNA sequences in this sample translate to the same CDR3. The chain links TRBV27 to TRBJ1-2; the D gene is possibly TRBD1 (6 bases). Trimming removed 3 bases from V and 5 bases from J, with 10 bases in between. The CDR3 is 13 amino acids. Germline loops: CDR1 MNHEY, CDR2 SMNVEV (reference sequence). The CDR3 DNA reads as TGTGCCAGCAGTTTGGGGGGGGCGTATGGCTACACCTTC. Protein sequence: CASSLGGAYGYTF.

V usage is TRBV5-1 and J usage is TRBJ1-5, with TRBD1 matching over 9 bases. The V and J ends lost 0 bases and 7 bases, in that order; junction bases with no gene match: 5. There are 15 residues in the CDR3. From germline, CDR1 is SGHRS and CDR2 YFSETQ. The chain's CDR3 is CASSLEGQGGQPQHF. CDR3 bases: TGCGCCAGCAGCTTGGAGGGACAGGGCGGGCAGCCCCAGCATTTT.

J is TRBJ2-7 and V is TRBV9, with D maybe TRBD1 (6 bases). The CDR3 consists of 17 residues. With 0 bases removed from V and 3 bases from J, the gap between germline ends came to 19 bases. Germline-derived CDR1 and CDR2 are SGDLS and YYNGEE. The CDR3 protein is CASSVDSRGSQGYEQYF. The CDR3, as DNA: TGTGCCAGCAGCGTAGATTCGAGGGGGTCACAGGGCTACGAGCAGTACTTC.

The gene calls are TRBV12-5 and TRBJ2-3; D ambiguous. CDR1 is LGHNT and CDR2 is FRNRAP in the germline V gene. Trimming removed 5 bases at V and 2 bases at J, with 23 bases between. The CDR3 contains 18 residues. CDR3 region: CASGPPSSGAAFTDTQYF. In DNA form, the CDR3 reads TGTGCTAGTGGTCCTCCCTCGAGTGGAGCAGCTTTCACAGATACGCAGTATTTT.

V usage is TRBV15 and J usage is TRBJ2-7, with D maybe TRBD2 (5 bases). Trimming took off 0 bases at V and 4 bases at J, with 13 bases between the two ends. The CDR3 has 15 residues. CDR1 is LNHNV and CDR2 is YYDKDF in the germline V gene (reference sequence). CDR3 coding DNA: TGTGCCACCAGCAGAGATGCGGGCGGCTCGTACGAGCAGTACTTC. As protein: CATSRDAGGSYEQYF.

This chain links TRBV19 with TRBJ2-3; maybe TRBD1 (5 bases). The CDR3 length is 15 residues. Trimming shortened V by 3 bases and J by 1 base, and 11 bases separated the two germline ends. Germline V gives CDR1 LNHDA, CDR2 SQIVND (reference sequence). This CDR3 is CASSIRGFGTDTQYF. The CDR3 nucleotides read TGTGCCAGTAGTATTAGGGGATTTGGCACAGATACGCAGTATTTT.

This rearrangement joins TRBV14 to TRBJ2-2, with 8 bases that match TRBD2. CDR3 length equals 17 residues. Germline V gives CDR1 SGHDN, CDR2 FVKESK. The V gene end was trimmed by 0 bases and the J gene end by 6 bases; junction bases not matched to a gene: 9. The CDR3 sequence is CASSQEQAGVWSGELFF. The CDR3 bases are TGTGCCAGCAGCCAAGAACAAGCGGGGGTTTGGTCCGGGGAGCTGTTTTTT.

The chain joins TRBV5-1 to TRBJ2-1, with 8 bases identical to TRBD2. Trimming at V came to 4 bases and at J to 2 bases, leaving 8 bases not matched to a gene. This CDR3 contains 16 residues. Germline V gives CDR1 SGHRS, CDR2 YFSETQ. The CDR3 region is CASSIASAGAYNEQFF. CDR3 in DNA: TGCGCCAGCAGCATCGCATCAGCGGGGGCCTACAATGAGCAGTTCTTC.

The chain joins TRBV6-6 to TRBJ2-7; D may be TRBD1 (5 bases). V shed 5 bases and J shed 1 base, with 18 bases lying between them. The CDR3 consists of 16 residues. Germline-derived CDR1 and CDR2 are MNHNY and SVGAGI (reference sequence). The CDR3 DNA sequence: TGTGCCAGCAGTCCAGGGCTATACACGCCATCCTACGAGCAGTACTTC. It yields the protein CASSPGLYTPSYEQYF.

The V and J genes are TRBV19 and TRBJ2-7; 9 nucleotides agree with TRBD2. V was clipped by 4 bases and J by 4 bases; unmatched bases: 8. This CDR3 has 15 amino acids. Per germline, CDR1 LNHDA and CDR2 SQIVND (reference sequence). As DNA, the CDR3 is TGTGCCAGTAGTACGGCTAGCGGGACTATATACGAGCAGTACTTC. Its protein product is CASSTASGTIYEQYF.

V and J are TRBV2 and TRBJ2-4, with 11 bases fitting TRBD1. CDR1 and CDR2 from the germline V gene are SNHLY and FYNNEI. This CDR3 has 14 residues. J lost 6 bases, V lost 6 bases, and 4 bases had no gene match. The CDR3 here is CASRVGQGGNIQYF. The CDR3 bases are TGTGCCAGCAGGGTGGGACAGGGGGGAAACATTCAGTACTTC. Drawing the rest from reference TRBV2 and TRBJ2-4, the complete variable domain is EPEVTQTPSHQVTQMGQEVILRCVPISNHLYFYWYRQILGQKVEFLVSFYNNEISEKSEIFDDQFSVERPDGSNFTLKIRSTKLEDSAMYFCASRVGQGGNIQYFGAGTRLSVL.

The V call is TRBV5-1, the J call TRBJ2-7; 10 nucleotides agree with TRBD2. V dropped 4 bases and J dropped 4; count of bases not matched to a gene: 5. The CDR3 totals 14 residues. Looked up from germline, CDR1 is SGHRS and CDR2 is YFSETQ. In DNA, the CDR3 is TGCGCCAGCAGCCCCTCTAGCGGGAGATACGAGCAGTACTTC. Encoded protein: CASSPSSGRYEQYF.

The chain combines TRBV11-2 with TRBJ2-2; 9 nucleotides agree with TRBD1. Germline lookup yields CDR1 SGHAT and CDR2 FQNNGV. The V gene end was trimmed by 3 bases and the J gene end by 13 bases; junction bases not matched to a gene: 6. The CDR3 spans 13 residues. The CDR3 loop reads CASSLDRDRVLFF. CDR3 bases: TGTGCCAGCAGCTTGGACCGGGACAGGGTGCTGTTTTTT.

The V and J genes are TRBV10-2 and TRBJ2-5, with TRBD2 matching over 10 bases. V shed 5 bases and J 3 bases; nucleotides not matched to a gene: 0. Germline lookup yields CDR1 WSHSY and CDR2 SAAADI. CDR3 size: 13 residues. The chain's CDR3 is CASSSGREETQYF. The CDR3 region has the DNA TGCGCCAGCAGTAGCGGGAGGGAAGAGACCCAGTACTTC.

V usage is TRBV6-1 and J usage is TRBJ1-4; weak D call: TRBD1 (6 bases). V was shortened by 2 bases and J by 7 bases, with 14 bases between the two germline ends. CDR1 MNHNS and CDR2 SASEGT come from the germline V gene. The CDR3 covers 15 residues. This CDR3 is CASSETQGIGEKLFF. CDR3 bases: TGTGCCAGCAGTGAAACCCAGGGGATCGGTGAAAAACTGTTTTTT.

This chain connects TRBV4-3 to TRBJ2-1; D is unresolved. The V and J ends lost 0 bases and 7 bases respectively, with 4 bases between them. This CDR3 spans 12 amino acids. The germline V gene encodes CDR1 LGHNA and CDR2 YSLEER. The CDR3, as DNA: TGCGCCAGCAGCCAAGATTATAATGAGCAGTTCTTC. It encodes CASSQDYNEQFF.

V is TRBV7-2 and J is TRBJ2-7, with D possibly matching TRBD2 (6 bases). The ends were cut back, 5 bases at V and 7 bases at J, with 15 bases in the middle. This CDR3 contains 13 residues. Germline CDR1 SGHTA, CDR2 FQGNSA. The CDR3 here is CASSLGTLGEQYF. The DNA of the CDR3 is TGTGCCAGCAGCCTTGGGACTTTAGGAGAGCAGTACTTC.

The chain has TRBV19 and TRBJ2-1; 14 bases line up with TRBD2. This CDR3 contains 15 residues. Germline V gene lookup returns CDR1 LNHDA and CDR2 SQIVND (reference sequence). The V segment lost 11 bases and the J segment 9 bases; nucleotides outside the gene matches: 12. CDR3 in DNA: TGTGCCTCCCTCTACGGGACTAGCGGGAGAGGTGAGCAGTTCTTC. Translation: CASLYGTSGRGEQFF.

The chain uses TRBV5-1 and TRBJ2-5; TRBD2 matches 12 bases. In germline, CDR1 is SGHRS, CDR2 YFSETQ. The CDR3 spans 16 residues. The ends lost 2 bases at V and 5 bases at J; junction bases unmatched: 7. DNA of the CDR3: TGCGCCAGCAGCTTATTCCGGACTAGCGGGAAGGAGACCCAGTACTTC. It is translated as CASSLFRTSGKETQYF.

The CDR3 nucleotides are TGCGCCAGCAGCTTTGAAGACAGCATTAACACTGAAGCTTTCTTT. It encodes CASSFEDSINTEAFF. This chain uses TRBV5-1 with TRBJ1-1; the D gene is possibly TRBD1 (5 bases). Per the germline V gene, CDR1 is SGHRS and CDR2 is YFSETQ. The V and J ends lost 2 bases and 2 bases respectively, with 13 bases between them. This CDR3 region has 15 residues. Full variable domain (outside the CDR3, taken from reference TRBV5-1 and TRBJ1-1): KAGVTQTPRYLIKTRGQQVTLSCSPISGHRSVSWYQQTPGQGLQFLFEYFSETQRNKGNFPGRFSGRQFSNSRSEMNVSTLELGDSALYLCASSFEDSINTEAFFGQGTRLTVV.

The chain couples TRBV28 to TRBJ2-1, with 9 bases that match TRBD2. The CDR3 extends over 15 amino acids. The J segment lost 3 bases and the V segment lost 6 bases, leaving 6 bases of the junction unmatched. Germline CDR1 and CDR2: MDHEN and SYDVKM. The CDR3 spells CASSLASGNYNEQFF. The CDR3 DNA reads as TGTGCCAGCAGCCTGGCTAGCGGGAACTACAATGAGCAGTTCTTC.

The chain combines TRBV19 with TRBJ1-4, with D possibly TRBD1 on 5 matching bases. CDR1 is LNHDA and CDR2 is SQIVND in the germline V gene (reference sequence). Trimming stripped 5 bases from V and 7 bases from J, with 11 bases between. CDR3 size: 13 residues. The CDR3 nucleotides are TGTGCCAGTAGTGCTCAAAGGGGTGAAAAACTGTTTTTT. Amino acid sequence: CASSAQRGEKLFF.

This clone was counted a single time. The rearrangement joins TRBV29-1 to TRBJ2-2; a weak D match, TRBD1 (6 bases). The CDR3 extends over 13 amino acids. Trimming cost V 3 bases and J 4 bases, with 9 bases left between them. The germline V gene encodes CDR1 SQVTM and CDR2 ANQGSEA. The CDR3 DNA reads TGCAGCGTTGATGAGGGGGTCACCGGGGAGCTGTTTTTT. Encoded protein: CSVDEGVTGELFF.

J is TRBJ2-2 and V is TRBV19, with 11 bases fitting TRBD1. CDR3 length: 18 residues. With 4 bases clipped from V and 5 bases from J, the junction kept 12 bases outside the gene matches. CDR1 and CDR2 from the germline V gene are LNHDA and SQIVND (reference sequence). CDR3: CASSTKPGQGGGTGELFF. The CDR3 nucleotides are TGTGCCAGTAGTACAAAACCGGGACAGGGGGGAGGGACCGGGGAGCTGTTTTTT.

The genes are TRBV4-3 and TRBJ1-4; D might be TRBD1 (5 bases). The germline V gene has CDR1 LGHNA and CDR2 YSLEER. The V end lost 0 bases, the J end lost 8 bases, and 16 bases lay between the germline ends. CDR3 length equals 16 residues. The CDR3 nucleotides are TGCGCCAGCAGCCAAGATCCTGGGAGGGGAGGAGAAAAACTGTTTTTT. Translated, it gives CASSQDPGRGGEKLFF.

The chain carries TRBV14 and TRBJ1-2; D gene ambiguous. There are 14 residues in the CDR3. Trimming took 5 bases from V and 4 from J, leaving 14 bases between them. Germline values: CDR1 SGHDN, CDR2 FVKESK. CDR3 nucleotide sequence: TGTGCCAGCAGCGCACATCCGCCCCTCTATGGCTACACCTTC. This translates into CASSAHPPLYGYTF.

V and J are TRBV27 and TRBJ2-1; tentatively, D is TRBD1 (5 bases). Trimming took 8 bases from V and 12 from J, leaving 17 bases between them. The length of the CDR3 is 12 residues. CDR1 is MNHEY, CDR2 SMNVEV, per germline (reference sequence). The CDR3 here is CASQYNWGVQFF. In nucleotides, the CDR3 is TGTGCCAGCCAATATAACTGGGGCGTGCAGTTCTTC.

The rearrangement uses TRBV5-1 and TRBJ1-1; possible D gene TRBD1, 5 bases. The CDR3 is made up of 14 amino acids. Per germline, CDR1 SGHRS and CDR2 YFSETQ. V was trimmed by 3 bases and J by 2 bases, leaving 11 bases between them. The CDR3 loop is CASSWTTANTEAFF. The CDR3, as DNA: TGCGCCAGCAGCTGGACGACAGCTAACACTGAAGCTTTCTTT. The entire variable domain, with the rest obtained from reference TRBV5-1 and TRBJ1-1, is as follows: KAGVTQTPRYLIKTRGQQVTLSCSPISGHRSVSWYQQTPGQGLQFLFEYFSETQRNKGNFPGRFSGRQFSNSRSEMNVSTLELGDSALYLCASSWTTANTEAFFGQGTRLTVV.